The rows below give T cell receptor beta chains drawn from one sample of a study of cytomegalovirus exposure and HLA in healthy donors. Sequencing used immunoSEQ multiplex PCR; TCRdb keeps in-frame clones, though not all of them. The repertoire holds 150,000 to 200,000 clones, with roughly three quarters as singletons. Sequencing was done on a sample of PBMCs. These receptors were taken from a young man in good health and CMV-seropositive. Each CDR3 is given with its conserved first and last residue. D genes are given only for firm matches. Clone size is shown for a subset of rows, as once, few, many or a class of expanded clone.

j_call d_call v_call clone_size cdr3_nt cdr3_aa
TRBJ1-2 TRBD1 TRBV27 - TGTGCCAGCAGTCCAGGGGGCGTGGGCTACACCTTC CASSPGGVGYTF
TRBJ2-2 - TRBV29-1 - TGCAGCGTTGGTGGCACGAACACCGGGGAGCTGTTTTTT CSVGGTNTGELFF
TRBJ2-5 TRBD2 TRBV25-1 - TGTGCCAGCAGTGAAAGAGGAACTAGCGGGAGGGGGGAGACCCAGTACTTC CASSERGTSGRGETQYF
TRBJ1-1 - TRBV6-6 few TGTGCCAGCAGCTCCCCTTTGAACACTGAAGCTTTCTTT CASSSPLNTEAFF
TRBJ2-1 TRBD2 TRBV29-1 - TGCAGCGCACGAGCGGGAGGGCCTCACAATGAGCAGTTCTTC CSARAGGPHNEQFF
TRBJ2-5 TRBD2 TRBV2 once TGTGCCAGCAGTGAAGTCGTGACTAGCGAGGAGACCCAGTACTTC CASSEVVTSEETQYF
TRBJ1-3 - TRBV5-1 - TGCGCCAGCAGCTTGCCCACGCGGGGCGGGAGCTCTGGAAACACCATATATTTT CASSLPTRGGSSGNTIYF
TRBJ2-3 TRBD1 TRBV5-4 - TGTGCCAGCAGCTCCTCCGACAGGGTGGATACGCAGTATTTT CASSSSDRVDTQYF
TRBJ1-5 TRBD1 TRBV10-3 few TGTGCCACCTTAGGGACAGGAGATCAACTCAATCAGCCCCAGCATTTT CATLGTGDQLNQPQHF
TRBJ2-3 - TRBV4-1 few TGCGCCAGCAGCCAAATAAGCGGGAGCACAGATACGCAGTATTTT CASSQISGSTDTQYF
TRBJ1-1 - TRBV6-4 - TGTGCCAGCAGTAACTCCGGTGAGAACACTGAAGCTTTCTTT CASSNSGENTEAFF
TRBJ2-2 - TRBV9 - TGTGCCAGCAGCGCCCCGGACTCCACGCCGACCGGGGAGCTGTTTTTT CASSAPDSTPTGELFF
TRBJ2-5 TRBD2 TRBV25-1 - TGTGCCAGCAGTTATATGGGGGAGGGCCGGGAGACCCAGTACTTC CASSYMGEGRETQYF
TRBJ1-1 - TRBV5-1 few TGCGCCAGCAGCTTGGCCCGGGACACTGAAGCTTTCTTT CASSLARDTEAFF
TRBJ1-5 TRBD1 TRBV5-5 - TGTGCCAGCAGCCCGGGGACAGGGGGTTGGGGTCCCAATCAGCCCCAGCATTTT CASSPGTGGWGPNQPQHF
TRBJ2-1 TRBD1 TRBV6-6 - TGTGCCAGCAGGCCCGGGACAGGGGTCTACAATGAGCAGTTCTTC CASRPGTGVYNEQFF
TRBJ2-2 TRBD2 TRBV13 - TGTGCCAGCAGCTTAGGAGGGACTAGCTGGAGCGGGGAGCTGTTTTTT CASSLGGTSWSGELFF
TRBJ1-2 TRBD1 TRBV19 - TGTGCCAGTAGTCAAACAGGGGCCGAGGGCTACACCTTC CASSQTGAEGYTF
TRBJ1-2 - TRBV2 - TGTGCCAGCAGTGGGGAGGGGAGGTATGGCTACACCTTC CASSGEGRYGYTF
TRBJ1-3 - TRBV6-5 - TGTGCCAGCAGCTCCAAAGGGGCTGGAAACACCATATATTTT CASSSKGAGNTIYF
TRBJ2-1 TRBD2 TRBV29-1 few TGCAGCGTTGTACCGGGACTAGCGGGGAGCTACAATGAGCAGTTCTTC CSVVPGLAGSYNEQFF